This T cell receptor (beta chain) was captured in a study of blood T cell repertoires in COVID-19. Looking at the study overall: Sites in the United States, Italy and Spain provided acute and convalescent COVID-19 samples. From T cells, B-cell-depleted T cells, or PBMCs came the material, which was cDNA or gDNA.

Per the study methods: Reference gene primers were amplified, and this amplification served to estimate nucleated cell counts. Some clones are missing from TCRdb's copy, which holds only in-frame ones; the method was immunoSEQ multiplex PCR. That table furnishes V, J and clone size, whereas the DNA furnished D and trimming. The sample carries 200,000 to 300,000 clones, approximately 88% recorded once. The V end lost 0 bases, the J end lost 2 bases, and 10 bases lay between the germline ends. Germline values: CDR1 SGHTS, CDR2 YDEGEE. The CDR3 is 15 amino acids. Sequencing was carried out using peripheral blood. The clonotype was recovered from a human donor in a cohort sampled during active COVID-19. The chain uses TRBV5-8 and TRBJ2-3; a possible D gene is TRBD1 (6 bases). CDR3 DNA sequence: TGTGCCAGCAGCTTGGGACAGGTGAACACAGATACGCAGTATTTT. It is translated as CASSLGQVNTDTQYF.